What follows describes a single TCR beta chain. The antigen remains unidentified. These data originate in a study of blood T cells in healthy people across ages. Then a second PCR, running about 6 to 12 cycles, was carried out with a sample-barcoded 5' primer and a J-beta primer mix. Each cDNA molecule, via a template-switch adaptor with 12 random nucleotides, was tagged. TCRdb re-analysed the 5' RACE reads in MiXCR, keeping a single row per CDR3 protein. The sample lists 850,000 to 1,000,000 distinct CDR3 sequences; just over 50% were seen once. Overall study findings and caveats: TCR beta diversity correlated strongly with naive T cell percentage.

The V gene end was trimmed by 7 bases and the J gene end by 6 bases; junction bases not matched to a gene: 9. The CDR3 has 14 amino acids. CDR1 MDHEN and CDR2 SYDVKM come from the germline V gene. Sequences were obtained from blood. This clonotype was sampled from a woman in her fifties or sixties in good health. The V call is TRBV28, the J call TRBJ2-7; the match to TRBD1 covers 10 bases. CDR3 residues: CASIRQGAPAEQYF. The CDR3 bases are TGTGCCAGCATTCGACAGGGGGCGCCGGCCGAGCAGTACTTC. The full variable domain, completed using reference TRBV28 and TRBJ2-7, is DVKVTQSSRYLVKRTGEKVFLECVQDMDHENMFWYRQDPGLGLRLIYFSYDVKMKEKGDIPEGYSVSREKKERFSLILESASTNQTSMYLCASIRQGAPAEQYFGPGTRLTVT.